This T cell receptor (beta chain) emerged from a study of T cells in Graves' hyperthyroidism and ophthalmopathy. Many counts were recorded for this clonotype. Its matching antigen is unknown. Stable Graves' hyperthyroidism meant no ophthalmopathy progression within 18 months. Hyperthyroidism had been newly diagnosed in patients aged 18 to 65, and its duration was under 2 months. From germline, CDR1 is MDHEN and CDR2 SYDVKM. CDR3 length equals 14 residues. The V gene end was trimmed by 5 bases and the J gene end by 2 bases; junction bases not matched to a gene: 6. Study conclusions and caveats: In validation, the model predicted ophthalmopathy. These predictions came a median 6.5 months before onset. Ophthalmopathy and stable hyperthyroidism were separated by a 13 V-J model.

Template material for amplifying TCR beta CDR3 regions consisted of RNA transcripts. An initial round of RT-PCR targeting the TCR CDR3 relied on the HTBI primer set. TCRdb used MiXCR to reprocess the multiplex PCR reads, holding one entry per CDR3 protein. This sample has roughly 200,000 distinct CDR3 sequences, with around 18% found just once. V usage is TRBV28 and J usage is TRBJ2-7; 7 nucleotides agree with TRBD1. Material: blood. The sequence derives from a man in his forties with Graves' hyperthyroidism. CDR3 sequence reads: CASSRTGRAYEQYF. The CDR3 DNA follows: TGTGCCAGCAGTCGGACAGGCAGGGCCTACGAGCAGTACTTC.